Below are 24 T cell receptor beta chains sequenced from a single sample in a study of cytomegalovirus exposure and HLA in healthy donors. Primers included in the PCR were 60 Vbeta and 13 Jbeta primers. TCRdb's copy holds only in-frame clones and misses some; the assay was immunoSEQ multiplex PCR. The sample shows around 160,000 clones, roughly 83% of them seen only once. The specimen was PBMCs. The receptor source for this set is a woman aged 18 to 35 in good health and CMV-seronegative.

This clone was seen more than once but under ten times. The chain has TRBV10-2 and TRBJ1-2, with TRBD1 as a possible D gene (5 bases). The CDR3 is 19 amino acids. The germline gives CDR1 WSHSY, CDR2 SAAADI. The V end was cut by 3 bases, the J end by 8 bases, with 31 bases between. The CDR3 nucleotides read TGCGCCAGCAGTGATGATCCCTACTGGGTGACAGACCAGGCTGTGGGCTACACCTTC. Protein product: CASSDDPYWVTDQAVGYTF.

The chain combines TRBV7-8 with TRBJ2-2, with 10 nucleotides matching TRBD1. The CDR3 loop spans 21 amino acids. Germline values: CDR1 SGHVS, CDR2 FQNEAQ. V dropped 4 bases and J dropped 3; count of bases not matched to a gene: 20. Here the CDR3 reads CASSSRGGQGPRGHYTGELFF. Here the CDR3 DNA reads TGTGCCAGCAGCTCTCGGGGGGGACAGGGGCCTCGGGGGCACTACACCGGGGAGCTGTTTTTT.

The chain uses TRBV5-1 and TRBJ1-2; D not resolved. The CDR3 runs 13 residues. Germline loops: CDR1 SGHRS, CDR2 YFSETQ. With 5 bases removed from V and 3 bases from J, the gap between germline ends came to 11 bases. The CDR3 sequence is CASSKQSHYGYTF. In DNA, the CDR3 is TGCGCCAGCAGTAAACAGTCTCACTATGGCTACACCTTC.

This clone showed up just a few times. The gene calls are TRBV4-1 and TRBJ1-2; D is possibly TRBD1 (6 bases). The CDR3 sequence is 16 residues long. Germline lookup yields CDR1 MGHRA and CDR2 YSYEKL. V lost 1 base and J 8 bases, leaving 20 bases between the germline ends. The CDR3 is CASSQGRGFRVEGYTF. CDR3 coding DNA: TGCGCCAGCAGCCAAGGAAGGGGGTTTAGGGTAGAAGGCTACACCTTC.

The genes are TRBV28 and TRBJ1-5; 7 bases match TRBD1. Germline CDR1 is MDHEN and CDR2 is SYDVKM. The junction had 16 bases not matched to a gene; V was cut back by 1 base and J by 4 bases. The CDR3 sequence is 19 residues long. In DNA form, the CDR3 reads TGTGCCAGCAGTTTATTCCGATACAGGGGAGGAGGCCCAAATCAGCCCCAGCATTTT. Amino acids: CASSLFRYRGGGPNQPQHF.

This chain connects TRBV19 to TRBJ2-5, with D tentatively TRBD1 (5 bases). V dropped 7 bases and J dropped 4 bases, with 13 bases sitting between them. Germline CDR1 LNHDA, CDR2 SQIVND (reference sequence). The CDR3 is 13 amino acids. The CDR3 DNA reads TGTGCCAGTAATGCAGGGTCAAGAGAGACCCAGTACTTC. This codes for CASNAGSRETQYF.

The rearrangement joins TRBV7-2 to TRBJ2-7; 7 bases map to TRBD1. The germline V gene encodes CDR1 SGHTA and CDR2 FQGNSA. V gave up 1 base and J gave up 4 bases; unmatched junction bases: 4. The CDR3 extends over 14 amino acids. Here the CDR3 reads CASSLGQGVYEQYF. In nucleotides, the CDR3 is TGTGCCAGCAGCTTAGGGCAGGGGGTATACGAGCAGTACTTC.

This CDR3 is CASSLRWSPDTGELFF. The CDR3 DNA is TGTGCCAGCAGCTTGCGGTGGAGCCCCGACACCGGGGAGCTGTTTTTT. The chain combines TRBV7-3 with TRBJ2-2; D is undetermined. Trimming removed 3 bases from V and 3 bases from J, with 14 bases in between. Germline V lookup: CDR1 SGHTA, CDR2 FQGTGA. This CDR3 comprises 16 residues.

About this clone: Relative to the germline gene, one junction end is altered; a read error may explain this. The chain is built from TRBV29-1 and TRBJ2-6; D is perhaps TRBD1 (5 bases). The CDR3 is 16 amino acids. Germline CDR1 is SQVTM and CDR2 is ANQGSEA. For the CDR3, the DNA is TGCAGCGTTGGAAAAATTGACAGCTCTGGGGCCAACGGCCTGACTTTC. This codes for CSVGKIDSSGANGLTF. The variable domain in full, completed from reference TRBV29-1 and TRBJ2-6, reads SAVISQKPSRDICQRGTSLTIQCQVDSQVTMMFWYRQQPGQSLTLIATANQGSEATYESGFVIDKFPISRPNLTFSTLTVSNMSPEDSSIYLCSVGKIDSSGANGLTFGAGSRLTVL.

The J gene is TRBJ2-3, the V gene TRBV11-2; 7 bases line up with TRBD1. The germline V gene has CDR1 SGHAT and CDR2 FQNNGV. The CDR3 contains 15 residues. Trimming took 7 bases from V and 3 from J; bases not matched to a gene: 10. CDR3 nucleotide sequence: TGTGCCAGCACCGTACGGACAGGCCGAACAGATACGCAGTATTTT. Translation gives CASTVRTGRTDTQYF.

The chain uses TRBV15 and TRBJ1-5; tentatively, D is TRBD1 (5 bases). This CDR3 comprises 17 residues. V dropped 3 bases and J dropped 3 bases, with 18 bases sitting between them. Germline V lookup: CDR1 LNHNV, CDR2 YYDKDF (reference sequence). The CDR3: CATSSRAEQGANQPQHF. CDR3 DNA sequence: TGTGCCACCAGCAGTCGCGCTGAGCAGGGTGCCAATCAGCCCCAGCATTTT.

The rearrangement uses TRBV11-2 and TRBJ1-1, with D perhaps matching TRBD1 (6 bases). V lost 1 base, J lost 1 base, and 13 bases lay in between. Germline CDR1 SGHAT, CDR2 FQNNGV. This CDR3 is 16 amino acids long. The CDR3 loop is CASSLGTGHRNTEAFF. The CDR3 coding sequence is TGTGCCAGCAGCTTAGGTACGGGACATCGGAACACTGAAGCTTTCTTT.

The chain recombines TRBV27 with TRBJ2-3; 8 nucleotides agree with TRBD1. Germline loops: CDR1 MNHEY, CDR2 SMNVEV (reference sequence). J was trimmed by 4 bases and V by 4 bases; bases with no gene match: 16. The CDR3 has 18 residues. The DNA for the CDR3 is TGTGCCAGCAGTTCCCCAGCCTTCCAGGGGGCACGATCAGATACGCAGTATTTT. Its translation is CASSSPAFQGARSDTQYF.

The V call is TRBV19, the J call TRBJ2-4, with 10 bases aligning to TRBD1. Germline trimming cut 9 bases from V and 3 bases from J; bases unmatched to any gene: 14. In germline, CDR1 is LNHDA, CDR2 SQIVND (reference sequence). This CDR3 is built from 17 residues. CDR3 region: CASSTPGQGRVKNIQYF. The CDR3 DNA reads as TGTGCCAGCTCTACCCCGGGACAGGGGCGAGTCAAAAACATTCAGTACTTC.

Points on this clone: Within the sample, other DNA sequences also encode this same CDR3. CDR3 residues: CASSLGGGETQYF. Here the CDR3 DNA reads TGTGCCAGCAGCTTGGGCGGGGGGGAGACCCAGTACTTC. The gene calls are TRBV5-6 and TRBJ2-5, with 8 bases identical to TRBD2. The CDR3 is 13 residues long. V trimming: 0 bases; J trimming: 5 bases; junction bases outside the gene matches: 0. Per germline, CDR1 SGHDT and CDR2 YYEEEE.

The CDR3 is CASSLVGGTEAFF. The DNA for the CDR3 is TGTGCCAGCAGTTTAGTGGGGGGCACTGAAGCTTTCTTT. The chain employs TRBV27 and TRBJ1-1, with TRBD1 as a possible D gene (5 bases). This CDR3 is 13 amino acids long. CDR1 and CDR2 (germline): MNHEY, SMNVEV (reference sequence). Trimming took 2 bases from V and 4 from J, leaving 8 bases between them.

The chain is built from TRBV7-9 and TRBJ1-4; TRBD1 matches at 11 bases. CDR3 length equals 17 residues. Trimming cost V 7 bases and J 4 bases; bases outside gene matches: 11. In germline, CDR1 is SEHNR, CDR2 FQNEAQ (reference sequence). As DNA, the CDR3 is TGTGCCAGCACCCAGAGGACAGGGGGCAGTAATAATGAAAAACTGTTTTTT. Its translation: CASTQRTGGSNNEKLFF.

The chain is built from TRBV2 and TRBJ2-1; perhaps TRBD2 as D (6 bases). This CDR3 contains 15 residues. CDR1 SNHLY and CDR2 FYNNEI come from the germline V gene. Trimming stripped 4 bases from V and 4 bases from J, with 14 bases between. In DNA, the CDR3 is TGTGCCAGCAGTGCCCAGGGACTTAATTACAATGAGCAGTTCTTC. Protein: CASSAQGLNYNEQFF.

This sequence joins TRBV27 and TRBJ1-6; 11 positions agree with TRBD1. Trimming removed 6 bases from V and 9 bases from J; junction bases left unmatched: 7. Germline assignment: CDR1 MNHEY and CDR2 SMNVEV (reference sequence). This CDR3 region has 15 residues. The DNA for the CDR3 is TGTGCCAGCAGCTTGGTCGGGACAGGGGGTTCACCCCTCCACTTT. Protein product: CASSLVGTGGSPLHF.

The CDR3 DNA reads as TGTGCCAGCAGGGGGGACAGGATCTATGGCTACACCTTC. Its translation is CASRGDRIYGYTF. The chain joins TRBV2 to TRBJ1-2; 8 nucleotides align to TRBD1. The CDR3 contains 13 residues. Per germline, CDR1 SNHLY and CDR2 FYNNEI. The junction had 4 bases not matched to a gene; V was cut back by 6 bases and J by 4 bases.

The J gene is TRBJ1-1, the V gene TRBV6-5, with D possibly TRBD1 on 5 matching bases. Trimming took 0 bases from V and 1 from J, leaving 9 bases between them. Germline V gene sequence: CDR1 MNHEY, CDR2 SVGAGI. The CDR3 sequence is 15 residues long. In nucleotides, the CDR3 is TGTGCCAGCAGTTACTCGCCCAGGGCGAACACTGAAGCTTTCTTT. Its translation is CASSYSPRANTEAFF.

Only a few counts were recorded for this clone. V usage is TRBV18 and J usage is TRBJ1-2; TRBD1 matches at 7 bases. V was pared by 4 bases and J by 6 bases, with 5 bases of the junction left unmatched. Germline V lookup: CDR1 KGHSH, CDR2 LQKENI. The CDR3 contains 13 residues. CDR3 amino acids: CASSLRDSDGYTF. The CDR3, as DNA: TGTGCCAGCTCACTACGGGACAGTGATGGCTACACCTTC.

The chain employs TRBV10-3 and TRBJ1-2, with D unclear. This CDR3 contains 13 residues. Trimming took off 0 bases at V and 4 bases at J, with 6 bases between the two ends. Per the germline V gene, CDR1 is ENHRY and CDR2 is SYGVKD. For the CDR3, the DNA is TGTGCCATCAGTGAGTCACAGACCTATGGCTACACCTTC. Its translation is CAISESQTYGYTF.

The chain combines TRBV19 with TRBJ1-1, with 10 bases identical to TRBD1. Trimming cost V 7 bases and J 4 bases; bases outside gene matches: 9. CDR3 length: 15 amino acids. Germline V gives CDR1 LNHDA, CDR2 SQIVND (reference sequence). CDR3 nucleotides: TGTGCCAGTACGGACAGGGGGGCTTTCGGCACTGAAGCTTTCTTT. This translates into CASTDRGAFGTEAFF.